The next 31 T cell receptor beta chains were all read from a single sample in a study of T cell clones after liver transplantation. TCRdb's table, derived via immunoSEQ multiplex PCR, lists solely in-frame clones and lacks some. Found here are around 110,000 clones, approximately 90% of them singletons; the top ten hold 0.75% to 0.85%. Sequenced material: CD4+ T cells from blood, taken 12 months after liver transplant. The receptors stem from a human patient who received a liver transplant. Part of the T cells may come from the graft donor.

The J gene is TRBJ2-1, the V gene TRBV5-1; no clear D. The V end lost 4 bases, the J end lost 4 bases, and 18 bases lay between the germline ends. The CDR3 spans 16 residues. Germline V lookup: CDR1 SGHRS, CDR2 YFSETQ. The CDR3 sequence: CASSLSEMMQYNEQFF. The CDR3 coding sequence is TGCGCCAGCAGCCTGTCGGAAATGATGCAATACAATGAGCAGTTCTTC.

This clone occurred many times. V is TRBV15 and J is TRBJ1-5; a possible D gene is TRBD1 (5 bases). The CDR3 runs to 15 residues. In germline, CDR1 is LNHNV, CDR2 YYDKDF (reference sequence). The germline V and J ends were trimmed by 0 bases and 6 bases, with 12 bases remaining between them. For the CDR3, the DNA is TGTGCCACCAGCAGAGAGGTAAGGGGCGGTCAGCCCCAGCATTTT. It translates to CATSREVRGGQPQHF.

CDR3 loop: CASSFTDTGELFF. The CDR3, as DNA: TGCGCCAGCAGCTTTACGGACACCGGGGAGCTGTTTTTT. J is TRBJ2-2 and V is TRBV5-1; D remains unclear. Germline V gives CDR1 SGHRS, CDR2 YFSETQ. The CDR3 contains 13 residues. Trimming removed 2 bases from V and 3 bases from J, with 5 bases in between.

This chain uses TRBV18 with TRBJ1-1; no reliable D call. Trimming removed 3 bases from V and 0 bases from J, with 11 bases in between. The CDR3 totals 15 residues. Germline V gene lookup returns CDR1 KGHSH and CDR2 LQKENI. The CDR3 loop is CASSPRPRVNTEAFF. CDR3 DNA: TGTGCCAGCTCACCTAGGCCTAGGGTGAACACTGAAGCTTTCTTT.

The chain recombines TRBV6-1 with TRBJ1-2; 7 positions match TRBD1. Germline CDR1 and CDR2: MNHNS and SASEGT. Trimming cost V 6 bases and J 6 bases; bases outside gene matches: 7. CDR3 length equals 13 residues. CDR3 nucleotides: TGTGCCAGCAGGGAGACAGGGACCCATGGCTACACCTTC. Its protein is CASRETGTHGYTF.

V usage is TRBV7-8 and J usage is TRBJ2-6, with D unresolved. From germline, CDR1 is SGHVS and CDR2 FQNEAQ. The ends were cut back, 5 bases at V and 8 bases at J, with 13 bases in the middle. The CDR3 runs 14 residues. CDR3 residues: CASSLLGQTNVLTF. The CDR3 DNA reads as TGTGCCAGCAGCCTACTCGGGCAGACCAACGTCCTGACTTTC.

This rearrangement joins TRBV5-4 to TRBJ2-7; the D is unclear. The ends were cut back, 2 bases at V and 3 bases at J, with 9 bases in the middle. The V gene's germline CDR1 is SGHNT and CDR2 YYREEE (reference sequence). The CDR3 sequence is 13 residues long. In DNA form, the CDR3 reads TGTGCCAGCAGCTTAGGTGAACGCTACGAGCAGTACTTC. Translation gives CASSLGERYEQYF.

The chain recombines TRBV27 with TRBJ1-3; the match to TRBD1 covers 9 bases. V was pared by 3 bases and J by 3 bases, with 6 bases of the junction left unmatched. Germline values: CDR1 MNHEY, CDR2 SMNVEV (reference sequence). The CDR3 length is 16 residues. The CDR3 DNA sequence: TGTGCCAGCAGTTTTTCCGGGACAGGGCTTGGAAACACCATATATTTT. Residues: CASSFSGTGLGNTIYF.

V gene TRBV6-1 combines with J gene TRBJ2-7; D perhaps matches TRBD2 (5 bases). The V gene lost 3 bases and the J gene lost 0 bases, with 12 bases spanning the gap. Germline V gene data show CDR1 as MNHNS and CDR2 as SASEGT. The CDR3 is 15 amino acids. This CDR3 reads CASSDERSSSYEQYF. As DNA, the CDR3 is TGTGCCAGCAGTGATGAGCGGTCGAGCTCCTACGAGCAGTACTTC.

V usage is TRBV5-1 and J usage is TRBJ2-3; 8 bases align to TRBD1. The trim removed 2 bases at V and 1 base at J, leaving 3 bases unmatched. The CDR3 extends over 15 amino acids. CDR1 SGHRS and CDR2 YFSETQ come from the germline V gene. Written as DNA, the CDR3 is TGCGCCAGCAGCTTTCCGGGACAGGGCACAGATACGCAGTATTTT. Protein: CASSFPGQGTDTQYF.

The chain has TRBV11-2 and TRBJ2-4, with 10 bases aligning to TRBD1. This CDR3 has 19 residues. Germline V gene data show CDR1 as SGHAT and CDR2 as FQNNGV. V gave up 5 bases and J gave up 0 bases; unmatched junction bases: 13. This CDR3 reads CASSPNRDRGRVAKNIQYF. The CDR3 DNA is TGTGCCAGCAGCCCCAATCGGGACAGGGGACGGGTAGCCAAAAACATTCAGTACTTC. Complete variable domain (other parts from reference TRBV11-2 and TRBJ2-4): EAGVAQSPRYKIIEKRQSVAFWCNPISGHATLYWYQQILGQGPKLLIQFQNNGVVDDSQLPKDRFSAERLKGVDSTLKIQPAKLEDSAVYLCASSPNRDRGRVAKNIQYFGAGTRLSVL.

The chain employs TRBV18 and TRBJ2-1, with 14 bases matching TRBD2. The germline V gene encodes CDR1 KGHSH and CDR2 LQKENI. The ends lost 5 bases at V and 8 bases at J; junction bases unmatched: 8. The CDR3 spans 16 residues. The chain's CDR3 is CASSATSGRVGDEQFF. The CDR3 DNA follows: TGTGCCAGCTCAGCGACTAGCGGGAGGGTTGGCGATGAGCAGTTCTTC.

V usage is TRBV28 and J usage is TRBJ2-5; no reliable D call. Germline V gene sequence: CDR1 MDHEN, CDR2 SYDVKM. The V end was cut by 5 bases, the J end by 4 bases, with 8 bases between. The CDR3 has 12 residues. In DNA form, the CDR3 reads TGTGCCAGCAGTCTCTTAACAGAGACCCAGTACTTC. Amino acid sequence: CASSLLTETQYF.

This chain connects TRBV7-3 to TRBJ2-3; no firm D call. The CDR3 extends over 15 amino acids. V gave up 0 bases and J gave up 1 base, with 8 bases separating them. The germline V gene has CDR1 SGHTA and CDR2 FQGTGA. For the CDR3, the DNA is TGTGCCAGCAGCTTAACACCGATCCGCACAGATACGCAGTATTTT. This sequence encodes CASSLTPIRTDTQYF.

The rearrangement joins TRBV25-1 to TRBJ2-5; 8 bases fit TRBD1. J gave up 3 bases and V 6 bases, and 9 bases lay outside the gene matches. The CDR3 totals 15 residues. Germline CDR1 MGHDK, CDR2 SYGVNS. The CDR3 protein is CASRPSGGVKETQYF. The CDR3, as DNA: TGTGCCAGCAGACCTTCAGGGGGCGTTAAAGAGACCCAGTACTTC.

V gene TRBV29-1 combines with J gene TRBJ1-1, with 7 bases identical to TRBD1. V was clipped by 7 bases and J by 7 bases; unmatched bases: 9. Germline V lookup: CDR1 SQVTM, CDR2 ANQGSEA. This CDR3 spans 12 amino acids. This CDR3 is CSAPTGVGEAFF. In nucleotides, the CDR3 is TGCAGCGCCCCAACAGGGGTCGGTGAAGCTTTCTTT. Filled out from reference TRBV29-1 and TRBJ1-1, the complete variable domain reads SAVISQKPSRDICQRGTSLTIQCQVDSQVTMMFWYRQQPGQSLTLIATANQGSEATYESGFVIDKFPISRPNLTFSTLTVSNMSPEDSSIYLCSAPTGVGEAFFGQGTRLTVV.

The V call is TRBV6-1, the J call TRBJ2-2; tentative D call: TRBD2 (6 bases). V dropped 8 bases and J dropped 5 bases, with 18 bases sitting between them. This CDR3 comprises 15 residues. Germline V gene sequence: CDR1 MNHNS, CDR2 SASEGT. This chain's CDR3 is CASPTSGLATGELFF. DNA for the CDR3: TGTGCCAGCCCCACCTCAGGGCTAGCGACCGGGGAGCTGTTTTTT.

The rearrangement joins TRBV23-1 to TRBJ2-7; D is undetermined. TRBV23-1 is given ORF status, its function remaining uncertain. CDR3 size: 18 residues. V was cut by 0 bases and J by 0 bases, with 18 bases left in between. The CDR3, as DNA: TGCGCCAGCAGTCAATCGAAGCAGTACAAAGAAACCTCCTACGAGCAGTACTTC. Encoded protein: CASSQSKQYKETSYEQYF.

The genes are TRBV5-4 and TRBJ2-1; 7 bases map to TRBD2. V lost 4 bases to trimming and J lost 5 bases; unmatched junction nucleotides: 12. The CDR3 spans 16 residues. CDR1 is SGHNT, CDR2 YYREEE, per germline (reference sequence). CDR3 residues: CASSPTGLVGHNEQFF. The DNA of the CDR3 is TGTGCCAGCAGCCCCACTGGACTAGTAGGGCACAATGAGCAGTTCTTC.

The CDR3 sequence: CASSQDLPGNEQFF. The CDR3 nucleotides read TGTGCCAGCAGCCAAGATTTGCCCGGGAATGAGCAGTTCTTC. The genes are TRBV4-2 and TRBJ2-1; no firm D call. V gave up 0 bases and J gave up 7 bases, with 10 bases separating them. Per germline, CDR1 LGHNA and CDR2 YNFKEQ. The CDR3 contains 14 residues.

The chain combines TRBV5-1 with TRBJ2-5; 12 positions match TRBD1. Germline CDR1 is SGHRS and CDR2 is YFSETQ. The CDR3 covers 14 residues. Germline trimming cut 4 bases from V and 5 bases from J; bases unmatched to any gene: 3. CDR3 DNA: TGCGCCAGCAGCGCCGGGACAGGGGGCGAGACCCAGTACTTC. Translating it yields CASSAGTGGETQYF.

The chain combines TRBV19 with TRBJ1-2; tentative D call: TRBD1 (6 bases). The CDR3 contains 17 residues. Germline V lookup: CDR1 LNHDA, CDR2 SQIVND (reference sequence). V lost 9 bases and J 5 bases, leaving 28 bases between the germline ends. This chain's CDR3 is CASLRGRGGRGSYGYTF. For the CDR3, the DNA is TGTGCCAGCTTACGGGGTAGGGGCGGCAGGGGATCGTATGGCTACACCTTC.

The chain carries TRBV2 and TRBJ2-1, with D possibly being TRBD2 (5 bases). V was trimmed by 6 bases and J by 0 bases, leaving 9 bases between them. CDR1 SNHLY and CDR2 FYNNEI come from the germline V gene. The CDR3 sequence is 14 residues long. DNA of the CDR3: TGTGCCAGCAGCGGGGTGAGCTCCTACAATGAGCAGTTCTTC. Its protein product is CASSGVSSYNEQFF.

V and J are TRBV19 and TRBJ1-1; the D gene is possibly TRBD1 (5 bases). CDR1 and CDR2 from the germline V gene are LNHDA and SQIVND (reference sequence). Trimming left V 4 bases short and J 9 bases short, with 12 bases between. The length of the CDR3 is 12 residues. Here the CDR3 reads CASSTNSGKAFF. The CDR3 bases are TGTGCCAGTAGTACGAACTCAGGGAAAGCTTTCTTT.

The chain joins TRBV28 to TRBJ1-5; D remains ambiguous. From germline, CDR1 is MDHEN and CDR2 SYDVKM. V lost 3 bases to trimming and J lost 0 bases, with 6 bases between them. The CDR3 consists of 14 residues. For the CDR3, the DNA is TGTGCCAGCAGTTTTGTGCTTAGCAATCAGCCCCAGCATTTT. Amino acids: CASSFVLSNQPQHF. Filled out from reference TRBV28 and TRBJ1-5, the complete variable domain reads DVKVTQSSRYLVKRTGEKVFLECVQDMDHENMFWYRQDPGLGLRLIYFSYDVKMKEKGDIPEGYSVSREKKERFSLILESASTNQTSMYLCASSFVLSNQPQHFGDGTRLSIL.

This chain uses TRBV9 with TRBJ2-1; no clear D. Germline values: CDR1 SGDLS, CDR2 YYNGEE. V lost 0 bases and J 9 bases, leaving 7 bases between the germline ends. The CDR3 is 12 amino acids. The CDR3 protein is CASSVGWGEQFF. The CDR3 region has the DNA TGTGCCAGCAGCGTAGGGTGGGGTGAGCAGTTCTTC.

V usage is TRBV6-5 and J usage is TRBJ1-2; D uncertain. Germline values: CDR1 MNHEY, CDR2 SVGAGI. The CDR3 consists of 15 residues. Trimming removed 0 bases from V and 4 bases from J, with 12 bases in between. In DNA, the CDR3 is TGTGCCAGCAGTTACTCTACCGGTTTGGGCTATGGCTACACCTTC. Translation gives CASSYSTGLGYGYTF.

The chain couples TRBV7-2 to TRBJ1-2; D unclear. With 0 bases removed from V and 4 bases from J, the gap between germline ends came to 12 bases. This CDR3 has 15 amino acids. Germline-derived CDR1 and CDR2 are SGHTA and FQGNSA. The CDR3 loop reads CASSLAYSDGYGYTF. CDR3 bases: TGTGCCAGCAGCTTAGCGTATTCGGACGGCTATGGCTACACCTTC.

This chain connects TRBV10-3 to TRBJ1-1, with D unresolved. CDR3 length: 15 amino acids. Germline V gene sequence: CDR1 ENHRY, CDR2 SYGVKD. V was trimmed by 0 bases and J by 0 bases, leaving 8 bases between them. The CDR3 DNA follows: TGTGCCATCAGTGAGTCAGGCCCGATGAACACTGAAGCTTTCTTT. Protein sequence: CAISESGPMNTEAFF.

The chain links TRBV7-9 to TRBJ2-7, with 11 bases lining up with TRBD2. The CDR3 is 15 residues long. Unmatched junction bases numbered 8, after V lost 4 bases and J lost 6 bases. The V gene's germline CDR1 is SEHNR and CDR2 FQNEAQ (reference sequence). The CDR3 DNA sequence: TGTGCCAGCAGCTCGGTAGGGCTAGCGGGAGGCGAGCAGTACTTC. Protein product: CASSSVGLAGGEQYF.

The gene calls are TRBV19 and TRBJ2-1; D uncertain. Germline V gene lookup returns CDR1 LNHDA and CDR2 SQIVND (reference sequence). CDR3 length: 16 amino acids. Deletions cut 0 bases from V and 3 bases from J, with 12 bases between. CDR3 sequence: CASSIERSPHYNEQFF. CDR3 nucleotide sequence: TGTGCCAGTAGTATAGAGCGGTCACCACACTACAATGAGCAGTTCTTC.